This T cell receptor (beta chain) was sequenced during a study of shared clonotypes between healthy human individuals (dated by TCRdb to the early 2020s). For the study in its entirety: The cohort included a few men and two women between 18 and 49 years of age. For each donor, three plates each were used for CD4 naive and CD4 memory, two plates were used for CD8 naive, and one plate was used for CD8 memory. Libraries were prepared and TCR repertoires were sequenced by different laboratories using diverse techniques, in order to increase sequencing depth and limit assay-specific biases. Blood TCR repertoires of four to six healthy adults were deeply sequenced to estimate repertoire size and the extent of clonotype sharing between individuals. Each donor's leukapheresis produced roughly between roughly 0.85 and 10 billion PBMCs. Points the paper makes about the study in general: Sampling was restricted to blood, and TCR repertoires in tissues likely differ from the TCR repertoires found in blood. Based on pairwise subsampling, the degree of clonotype sharing among donors was expected to be affected by sequencing depth. Rarefaction of sorted-subset datasets indicated incomplete sequencing despite the large sequencing depth. Estimated clonotype richness was generally larger for naive than for memory subsets. Because the study included a small number of donors, the genetic and exposure-history diversity represented was limited. Higher generation probabilities were observed for clonotypes shared by all four sorted-subset donors than for non-shared clonotypes. When several donors were compared, the shared fraction of clonotypes was around 5.1% for naive CD4, 3.5% for naive CD8, more than 2% for memory CD4, and 0.35% to 0.4% for memory CD8.

Donors were healthy HIV-negative adults with no recently reported acute infections or vaccinations. All donors were Caucasian adults living in Nashville, Tennessee, USA. CD4+ T cells were enriched through magnetic negative selection, after which naive cells were positively selected on CD45RA and the remaining negative fraction served as the memory subset. Blood was collected by leukapheresis, and PBMCs were isolated by Ficoll-Histopaque density gradient centrifugation and then cryopreserved in liquid nitrogen vapor phase. Analytical flow cytometry was used to check the purity and quantity of every magnetically sorted T cell population. Genomic DNA was isolated from every sorted fraction and measured by UV absorbance on a Nanodrop 2000c. Using the deep immunoSEQ assay, multiplex PCR amplified TCR CDR3 regions from genomic DNA. Genomic DNA extracted from each cell subset was distributed evenly over all wells of several immunoSEQ 96-well plates, and each plate served as one replicate. For sorted subsets, roughly 200 ng genomic DNA, equal to 30,000 or so T cell genomes, was loaded into each replicate PCR. Purified libraries were quantified with a Qubit 3.0 fluorometer, sized on a Bioanalyzer 2100, and re-quantified with the KAPA Library Quantification kit. Every immunoSEQ 96-well plate was sequenced on a separate single-read 150-cycle Illumina NextSeq 550 flow cell. On the study's bioinformatics: Because the immunoSEQ output held only junctional sequences and lacked quality scores, the filtering could not match the filtering applied to full-length reads. To assign V/J genes and CDR3, sequences were annotated using PyIR, a Python wrapper for IgBLAST v1.9, with IMGT germline references. Reads were filtered out if the reads had weak V/J assignments (E-value above 1e-6), no CDR3, stop codons, out-of-frame junctions, or ambiguous translated residues. V3J clonotypes were defined by identical inferred V gene, J gene, and CDR3 amino acid sequence. Percentage overlap between repertoires was calculated by dividing the number of shared unique clonotypes by the size of the smaller repertoire. RTK rarefaction, the Chao1 estimator, and Recon v2.1 estimates of unobserved clonotypes were used to assess repertoire richness. For all TCRbeta clonotypes obtained by the gDNA method from several donors, generation probabilities were computed with OLGA. Entries here come from immuneACCESS through TCRdb and include only in-frame sequences with V and J called. Some clones fail to appear in such tables; in the studies checked, an unresolved V gene covers under half of the shortfall, and the cause of the remainder is unknown. V and J calls and clone size are given by that table; D and trimming were obtained from the DNA. This sample gives around 1.6 million clones in total; approximately 98% of them show up just once. In total, the top ten clones hold around 0.45% of the sample.

As for this clone: No antigen is known for it. Base-call qualities are not available, and no considerably larger clone is one nucleotide away. The sample holds other DNA sequences that translate to the same CDR3.

According to the germline V gene, CDR1 reads KGHSH and CDR2 reads LQKENI. Spanning cysteine to phenylalanine, the CDR3 consists of 14 amino acids. Only the CDR3 portion is preserved as DNA: 42 bases, with reading frame beginning at the first base. Trimming at the junction amounts to 3 bases on V and 4 bases on J, and the germline ends lie 10 bases apart. The sequence was collected from a man aged 25 to 40 in good health. The sequencing sample was made of naive CD4+ T cells sorted from blood. Sample cell subset or site, as interpreted from the label and publication: CD45RA+ positively selected. This sequence uses TRBV18 and TRBJ1-5; the D gene is unclear. The base sequence is TGTGCCAGCTCACCGGGAGGTTGGAATCAGCCCCAGCATTTT. Translated, it gives CASSPGGWNQPQHF.